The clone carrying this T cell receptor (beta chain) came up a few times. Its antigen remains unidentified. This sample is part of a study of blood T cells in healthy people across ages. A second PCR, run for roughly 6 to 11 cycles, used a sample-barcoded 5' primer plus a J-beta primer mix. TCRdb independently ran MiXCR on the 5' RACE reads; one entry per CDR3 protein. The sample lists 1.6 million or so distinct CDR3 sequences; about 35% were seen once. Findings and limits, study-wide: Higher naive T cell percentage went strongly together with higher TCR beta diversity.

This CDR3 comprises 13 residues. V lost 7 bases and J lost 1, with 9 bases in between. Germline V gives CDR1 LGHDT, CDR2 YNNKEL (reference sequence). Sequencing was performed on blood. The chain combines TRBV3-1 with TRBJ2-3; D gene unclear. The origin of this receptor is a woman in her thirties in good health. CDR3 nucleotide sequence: TGTGCCAGCAACCCTACTGGCACAGATACGCAGTATTTT. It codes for CASNPTGTDTQYF.